The 23 T cell receptor beta chains given below trace back to one sample, sequenced in a study of blood T cell repertoires in COVID-19 (dated by TCRdb to the early 2020s). The library relied on the immunoSEQ multiplex PCR assay. TCRdb stores this immuneACCESS table with in-frame sequences only. Part of the clones is absent; in the studies checked, under half of the shortfall reflects unresolved V genes, and no reason is known for the rest. Present in this sample are about 82,000 clones, approximately 82% of which were seen just once. The top ten clones comprise more than 15% of the sample. The sequencing sample was made of peripheral blood. All receptors derive from a woman in her fifties or sixties with acute or convalescent COVID-19.

This clone appeared once. Here the CDR3 reads CASSLVPGRWDTEAFF. The DNA for the CDR3 is TGTGCCAGCAGCTTAGTCCCCGGGAGGTGGGACACTGAAGCTTTCTTT. The chain employs TRBV7-2 and TRBJ1-1; D gene uncertain. V was pared by 1 base and J by 3 bases, with 15 bases between. CDR3 size: 16 residues. CDR1 is SGHTA, CDR2 FQGNSA, per germline.

This sequence joins TRBV4-3 and TRBJ2-1, with TRBD1 identical over 7 bases. V lost 0 bases and J lost 4; bases outside the gene matches: 6. Germline loops: CDR1 LGHNA, CDR2 YSLEER. This CDR3 region has 16 residues. This CDR3 is CASSQDIGGPYNEQFF. CDR3 DNA: TGCGCCAGCAGCCAAGATATAGGGGGCCCTTACAATGAGCAGTTCTTC.

This chain uses TRBV11-3 with TRBJ1-1; D remains unclear. Germline assignment: CDR1 SGHNT and CDR2 YENEEA. There are 15 residues in the CDR3. The ends were cut back, 6 bases at V and 4 bases at J, with 18 bases in the middle. In DNA, the CDR3 is TGTGCCAGCAGTTCAAGGCAAACGACTGGCACTGAAGCTTTCTTT. It yields the protein CASSSRQTTGTEAFF. Based on the CDR3 plus reference TRBV11-3 and TRBJ1-1, the full variable domain is EAGVVQSPRYKIIEKKQPVAFWCNPISGHNTLYWYLQNLGQGPELLIRYENEEAVDDSQLPKDRFSAERLKGVDSTLKIQPAELGDSAVYLCASSSRQTTGTEAFFGQGTRLTVV.

V is TRBV5-4 and J is TRBJ1-3; D unresolved. Germline assignment: CDR1 SGHNT and CDR2 YYREEE (reference sequence). This CDR3 has 14 residues. Trimming took off 3 bases at V and 0 bases at J, with 7 bases between the two ends. The DNA of the CDR3 is TGTGCCAGCAGCTCCGGGATCTCTGGAAACACCATATATTTT. Its protein product is CASSSGISGNTIYF.

CDR3 sequence: CATTRAPNYGYTF. The CDR3 DNA follows: TGTGCCACTACGCGCGCTCCTAACTATGGCTACACCTTC. V gene TRBV19 combines with J gene TRBJ1-2; D gene unclear. The CDR3 has 13 amino acids. Trimming stripped 10 bases from V and 0 bases from J, with 12 bases between. The germline gives CDR1 LNHDA, CDR2 SQIVND (reference sequence).

This chain links TRBV6-5 with TRBJ2-1; 11 bases fit TRBD2. This CDR3 contains 15 residues. Germline V CDR1 and CDR2: MNHEY, SVGAGI. Trimming at V came to 4 bases and at J to 6 bases, leaving 5 bases not matched to a gene. DNA for the CDR3: TGTGCCAGCAGTTTCGGGACTAGCGGAGTCAATGAGCAGTTCTTC. Translating gives CASSFGTSGVNEQFF.

The chain carries TRBV3-1 (or the pseudogene TRBV3-2) and TRBJ1-4; D ambiguous. CDR1 is LGHDT, CDR2 YNNKEL, per germline (reference sequence). V shed 2 bases and J shed 0 bases, with 7 bases lying between them. This CDR3 contains 15 residues. DNA of the CDR3: TGTGCCAGCAGCCAATCCGGAGCAACTAATGAAAAACTGTTTTTT. Encoded protein: CASSQSGATNEKLFF.

The chain carries TRBV5-4 and TRBJ2-5, with a weak D call TRBD2 (5 bases). The CDR3 runs to 14 residues. CDR1 SGHNT and CDR2 YYREEE come from the germline V gene (reference sequence). V was trimmed by 9 bases and J by 2 bases, leaving 17 bases between them. CDR3 region: CATARATLQETQYF. CDR3 DNA: TGTGCCACAGCGAGGGCTACCCTACAAGAGACCCAGTACTTC.

This chain's CDR3 is CASRPFAGPSTDTQYF. CDR3 DNA: TGTGCCAGTAGACCCTTTGCGGGACCCAGCACAGATACGCAGTATTTT. This sequence joins TRBV19 and TRBJ2-3, with D possibly matching TRBD2 (6 bases). V shed 6 bases and J shed 0 bases, with 16 bases lying between them. Germline V gives CDR1 LNHDA, CDR2 SQIVND (reference sequence). The CDR3 consists of 16 residues.

This chain links TRBV18 with TRBJ1-1; 7 bases align to TRBD1. The CDR3 is 15 amino acids. Looked up from germline, CDR1 is KGHSH and CDR2 is LQKENI. The trim removed 6 bases at V and 3 bases at J, leaving 10 bases unmatched. The CDR3 nucleotides are TGTGCCAGCTCCCAAGGGACAGTTAGCTACACTGAAGCTTTCTTT. It codes for CASSQGTVSYTEAFF.

The chain recombines TRBV30 with TRBJ1-2; D is unclear. V gave up 2 bases and J gave up 1 base, with 8 bases separating them. Looked up from germline, CDR1 is GTSNPN and CDR2 is SVGIG (reference sequence). The CDR3 consists of 13 residues. The CDR3 is CAWSYRGNYGYTF. The CDR3 DNA reads TGTGCCTGGAGTTACCGGGGTAACTATGGCTACACCTTC.

The chain carries TRBV5-6 and TRBJ2-7; TRBD1 aligns across 11 bases. From germline, CDR1 is SGHDT and CDR2 YYEEEE. CDR3 length: 15 amino acids. V lost 3 bases and J lost 8; bases outside the gene matches: 10. The CDR3, as DNA: TGTGCCAGCAGCTCTTGGACAGGGGGCACTGGACAGCAGTACTTC. This translates into CASSSWTGGTGQQYF.

This clone has only one observation. This chain links TRBV6-1 with TRBJ1-2; D is unclear. CDR3 size: 11 residues. V was trimmed by 3 bases and J by 11 bases, leaving 10 bases between them. CDR1 MNHNS and CDR2 SASEGT come from the germline V gene. The CDR3 DNA follows: TGTGCCAGCAGTGATGCGGGTTTTTACACCTTC. It yields the protein CASSDAGFYTF.

V is TRBV10-3 and J is TRBJ1-2, with TRBD1 matching over 8 bases. Germline loops: CDR1 ENHRY, CDR2 SYGVKD. After removal of 4 bases from V and 8 bases from J, the junction contained 6 bases not matched to a gene. The CDR3 runs 13 residues. The CDR3 reads CAISAGTGGGYTF. Here the CDR3 DNA reads TGTGCCATCAGTGCTGGGACAGGCGGGGGCTACACCTTC.

V and J are TRBV3-1 (or the pseudogene TRBV3-2) and TRBJ1-3, with D maybe TRBD1 (6 bases). Between the trimmed V and J ends, which lost 2 bases and 1 base, there was a span of 9 bases. Germline values: CDR1 LGHDT, CDR2 YNNKEL (reference sequence). The CDR3 extends over 15 amino acids. The DNA for the CDR3 is TGTGCCAGCAGCCAATTCACAGGGTCTGGAAACACCATATATTTT. This gives the protein CASSQFTGSGNTIYF.

Here the CDR3 reads CASSFSEQYF. CDR3 nucleotide sequence: TGTGCCAGCAGCTTCTCCGAGCAGTACTTC. The chain has TRBV5-6 and TRBJ2-7; D gene uncertain. This CDR3 comprises 10 residues. Germline V gene lookup returns CDR1 SGHDT and CDR2 YYEEEE. Trimming shortened V by 2 bases and J by 6 bases, and 3 bases separated the two germline ends.

The chain couples TRBV7-8 to TRBJ1-1; maybe TRBD1 (5 bases). The CDR3 loop spans 13 amino acids. Germline assignment: CDR1 SGHVS and CDR2 FQNEAQ. V gave up 2 bases and J gave up 5 bases, with 9 bases separating them. The CDR3 DNA sequence: TGTGCCAGCAGCTTACTCAGGGAAACTGAAGCTTTCTTT. The encoded protein is CASSLLRETEAFF. Combining the CDR3 with reference TRBV7-8 and TRBJ1-1 gives the whole variable domain GAGVSQSPRYKVAKRGQDVALRCDPISGHVSLFWYQQALGQGPEFLTYFQNEAQLDKSGLPSDRFFAERPEGSVSTLKIQRTQQEDSAVYLCASSLLRETEAFFGQGTRLTVV.

The CDR3: CASKQGLGTEAFF. The CDR3 bases are TGCGCCAGCAAACAGGGTCTGGGAACTGAAGCTTTCTTT. This chain uses TRBV5-1 with TRBJ1-1; D may be TRBD1 (6 bases). Trimming shortened V by 6 bases and J by 5 bases, and 14 bases separated the two germline ends. CDR1 SGHRS and CDR2 YFSETQ come from the germline V gene. CDR3 length: 13 amino acids.

The V call is TRBV29-1, the J call TRBJ2-7; 12 bases agree with TRBD2. Germline V gene sequence: CDR1 SQVTM, CDR2 ANQGSEA. Trimming took 7 bases from V and 3 from J; bases not matched to a gene: 7. This CDR3 is built from 14 residues. The CDR3 nucleotides are TGCAGCGCCCGACTAGCGGGGGCCGTCTACGAGCAGTACTTC. Protein sequence: CSARLAGAVYEQYF.

The V and J genes are TRBV7-8 and TRBJ1-2; a weak D match, TRBD1 (5 bases). Germline-derived CDR1 and CDR2 are SGHVS and FQNEAQ. V gave up 0 bases and J gave up 5 bases, with 10 bases separating them. The CDR3 length is 14 residues. CDR3 coding DNA: TGTGCCAGCAGCTTAGCAGGGGTTCCTTATGGCTACACCTTC. This sequence encodes CASSLAGVPYGYTF.

This chain joins TRBV4-3 and TRBJ1-6; 11 bases align to TRBD1. CDR1 and CDR2 from the germline V gene are LGHNA and YSLEER. This CDR3 is built from 15 residues. Trimming cost V 0 bases and J 10 bases; bases outside gene matches: 2. In DNA, the CDR3 is TGCGCCAGCAGCCAAGATGGGACAGGGGGATCACCCCTCCACTTT. Translated, it gives CASSQDGTGGSPLHF.

This chain joins TRBV5-4 and TRBJ2-3; the D is unclear. The length of the CDR3 is 12 residues. CDR1 SGHNT and CDR2 YYREEE come from the germline V gene (reference sequence). V shed 3 bases and J shed 7 bases, with 9 bases lying between them. In DNA, the CDR3 is TGTGCCAGCAGCTCCCCTCCCTATACGCAGTATTTT. Its translation: CASSSPPYTQYF.

The chain couples TRBV5-1 to TRBJ2-3, with a tentative D call TRBD1 (6 bases). Germline V gene lookup returns CDR1 SGHRS and CDR2 YFSETQ. The CDR3 spans 14 residues. V was trimmed by 3 bases and J by 0 bases, leaving 8 bases between them. The CDR3 nucleotides are TGCGCCAGCAGCTCACAGGGAAGCACAGATACGCAGTATTTT. Translated, it gives CASSSQGSTDTQYF.